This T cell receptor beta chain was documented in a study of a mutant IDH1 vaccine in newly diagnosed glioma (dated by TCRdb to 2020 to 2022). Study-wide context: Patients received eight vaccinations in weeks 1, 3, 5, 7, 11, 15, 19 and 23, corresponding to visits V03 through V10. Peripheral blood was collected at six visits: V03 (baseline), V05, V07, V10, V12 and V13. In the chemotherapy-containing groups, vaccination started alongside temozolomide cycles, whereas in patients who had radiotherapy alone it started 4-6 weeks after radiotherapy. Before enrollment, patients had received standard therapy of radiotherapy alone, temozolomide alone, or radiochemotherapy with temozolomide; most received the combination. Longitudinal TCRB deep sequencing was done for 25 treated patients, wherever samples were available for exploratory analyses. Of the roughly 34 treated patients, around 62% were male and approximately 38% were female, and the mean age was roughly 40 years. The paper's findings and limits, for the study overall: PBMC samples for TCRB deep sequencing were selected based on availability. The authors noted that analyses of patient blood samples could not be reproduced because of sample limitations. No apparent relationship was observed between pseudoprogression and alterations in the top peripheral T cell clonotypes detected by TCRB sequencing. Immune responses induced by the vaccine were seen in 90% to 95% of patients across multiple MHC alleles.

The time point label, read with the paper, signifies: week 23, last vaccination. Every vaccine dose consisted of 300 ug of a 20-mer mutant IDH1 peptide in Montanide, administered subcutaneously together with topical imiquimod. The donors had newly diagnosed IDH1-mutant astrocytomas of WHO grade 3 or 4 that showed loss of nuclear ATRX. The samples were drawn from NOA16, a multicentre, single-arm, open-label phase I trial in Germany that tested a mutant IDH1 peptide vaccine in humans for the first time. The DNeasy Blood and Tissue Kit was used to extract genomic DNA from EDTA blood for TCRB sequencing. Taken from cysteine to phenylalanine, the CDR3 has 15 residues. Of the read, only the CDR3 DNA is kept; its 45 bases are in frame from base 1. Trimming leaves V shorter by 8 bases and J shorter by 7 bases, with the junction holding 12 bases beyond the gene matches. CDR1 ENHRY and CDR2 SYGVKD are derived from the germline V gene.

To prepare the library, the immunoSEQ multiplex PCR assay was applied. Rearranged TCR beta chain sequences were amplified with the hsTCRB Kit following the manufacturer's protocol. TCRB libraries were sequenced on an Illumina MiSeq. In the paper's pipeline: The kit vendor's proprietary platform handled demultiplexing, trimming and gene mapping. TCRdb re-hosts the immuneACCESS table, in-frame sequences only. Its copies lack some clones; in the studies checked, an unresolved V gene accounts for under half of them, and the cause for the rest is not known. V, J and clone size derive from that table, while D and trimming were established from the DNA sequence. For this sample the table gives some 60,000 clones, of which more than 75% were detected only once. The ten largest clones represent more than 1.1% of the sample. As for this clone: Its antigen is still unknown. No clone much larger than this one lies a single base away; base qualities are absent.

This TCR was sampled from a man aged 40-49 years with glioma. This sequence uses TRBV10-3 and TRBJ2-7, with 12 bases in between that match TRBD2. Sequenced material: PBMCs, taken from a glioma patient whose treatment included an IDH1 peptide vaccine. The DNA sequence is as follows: TGTGCCATCCACGCCCGACTAGCGGGAGTAGGGGAGCAGTACTTC. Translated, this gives CAIHARLAGVGEQYF.